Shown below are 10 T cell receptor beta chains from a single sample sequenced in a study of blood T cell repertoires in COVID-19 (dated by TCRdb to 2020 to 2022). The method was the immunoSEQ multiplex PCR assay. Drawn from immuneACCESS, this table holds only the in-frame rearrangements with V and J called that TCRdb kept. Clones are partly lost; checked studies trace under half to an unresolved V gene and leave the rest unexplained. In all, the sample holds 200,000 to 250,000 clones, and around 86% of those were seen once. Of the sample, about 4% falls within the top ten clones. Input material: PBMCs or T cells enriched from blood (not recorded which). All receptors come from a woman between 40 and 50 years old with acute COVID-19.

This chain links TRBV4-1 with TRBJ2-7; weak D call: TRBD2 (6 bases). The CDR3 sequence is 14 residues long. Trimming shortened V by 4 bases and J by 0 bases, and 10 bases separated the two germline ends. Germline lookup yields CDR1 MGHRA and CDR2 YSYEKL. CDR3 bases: TGCGCCAGCAGCCCGGGGACTGGCTCCTACGAGCAGTACTTC. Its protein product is CASSPGTGSYEQYF.

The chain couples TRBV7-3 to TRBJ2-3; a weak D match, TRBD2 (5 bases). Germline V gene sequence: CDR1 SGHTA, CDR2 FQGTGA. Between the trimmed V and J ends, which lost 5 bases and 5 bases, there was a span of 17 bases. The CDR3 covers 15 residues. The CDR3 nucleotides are TGTGCCAGCAGCCAAAGCGGAGGTGGGGTAGATACGCAGTATTTT. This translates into CASSQSGGGVDTQYF.

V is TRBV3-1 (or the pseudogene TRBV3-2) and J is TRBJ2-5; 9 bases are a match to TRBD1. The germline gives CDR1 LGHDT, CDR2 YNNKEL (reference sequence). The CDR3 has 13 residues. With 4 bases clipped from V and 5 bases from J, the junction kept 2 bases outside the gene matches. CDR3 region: CASSRDRGETQYF. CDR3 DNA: TGTGCCAGCAGCCGCGACAGGGGGGAGACCCAGTACTTC.

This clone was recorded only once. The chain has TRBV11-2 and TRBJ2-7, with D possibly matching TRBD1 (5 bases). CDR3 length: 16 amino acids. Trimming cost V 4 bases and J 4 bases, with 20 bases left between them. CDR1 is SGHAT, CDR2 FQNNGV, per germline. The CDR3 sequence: CASSSRTLRSGYEQYF. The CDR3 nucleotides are TGTGCCAGCAGCTCGAGGACACTCAGATCAGGGTACGAGCAGTACTTC.

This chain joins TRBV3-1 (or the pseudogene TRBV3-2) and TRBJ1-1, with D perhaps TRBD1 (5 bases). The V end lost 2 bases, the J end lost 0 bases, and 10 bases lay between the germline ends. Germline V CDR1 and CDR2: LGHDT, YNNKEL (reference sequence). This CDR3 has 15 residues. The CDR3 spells CASSQSTAMNTEAFF. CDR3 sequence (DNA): TGTGCCAGCAGCCAATCGACAGCCATGAACACTGAAGCTTTCTTT.

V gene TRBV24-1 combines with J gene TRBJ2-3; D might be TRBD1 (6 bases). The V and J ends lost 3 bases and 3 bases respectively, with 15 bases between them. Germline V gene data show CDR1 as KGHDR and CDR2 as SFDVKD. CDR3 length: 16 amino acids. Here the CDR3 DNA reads TGTGCCACCAGTGATGAACAGGGATTTTTTACAGATACGCAGTATTTT. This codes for CATSDEQGFFTDTQYF.

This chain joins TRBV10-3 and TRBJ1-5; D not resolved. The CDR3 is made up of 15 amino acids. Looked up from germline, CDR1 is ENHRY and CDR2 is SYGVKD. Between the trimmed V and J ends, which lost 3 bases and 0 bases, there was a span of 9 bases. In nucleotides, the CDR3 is TGTGCCATCAGTGAAAATCAGGTTAGCAATCAGCCCCAGCATTTT. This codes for CAISENQVSNQPQHF.

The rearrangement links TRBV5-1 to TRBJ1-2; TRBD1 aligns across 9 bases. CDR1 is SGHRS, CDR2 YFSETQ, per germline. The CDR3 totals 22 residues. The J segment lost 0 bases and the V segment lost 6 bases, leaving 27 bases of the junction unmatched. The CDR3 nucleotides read TGCGCCAGCACCACCCACTCCGGGACAGGGCAGGGCTTGAGTATCGCTAACTATGGCTACACCTTC. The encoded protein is CASTTHSGTGQGLSIANYGYTF.

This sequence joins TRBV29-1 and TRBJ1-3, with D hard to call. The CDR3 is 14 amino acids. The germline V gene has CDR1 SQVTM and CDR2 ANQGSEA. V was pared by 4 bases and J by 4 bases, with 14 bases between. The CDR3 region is CSVVFGETGNTIYF. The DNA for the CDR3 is TGCAGCGTTGTTTTTGGAGAAACAGGAAACACCATATATTTT.

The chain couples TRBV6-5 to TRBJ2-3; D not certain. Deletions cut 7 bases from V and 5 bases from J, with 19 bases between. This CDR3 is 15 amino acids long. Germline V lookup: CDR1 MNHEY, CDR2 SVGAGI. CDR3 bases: TGTGCCAGCACCAGCAACGGCCCTAGACGAGATACGCAGTATTTT. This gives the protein CASTSNGPRRDTQYF.